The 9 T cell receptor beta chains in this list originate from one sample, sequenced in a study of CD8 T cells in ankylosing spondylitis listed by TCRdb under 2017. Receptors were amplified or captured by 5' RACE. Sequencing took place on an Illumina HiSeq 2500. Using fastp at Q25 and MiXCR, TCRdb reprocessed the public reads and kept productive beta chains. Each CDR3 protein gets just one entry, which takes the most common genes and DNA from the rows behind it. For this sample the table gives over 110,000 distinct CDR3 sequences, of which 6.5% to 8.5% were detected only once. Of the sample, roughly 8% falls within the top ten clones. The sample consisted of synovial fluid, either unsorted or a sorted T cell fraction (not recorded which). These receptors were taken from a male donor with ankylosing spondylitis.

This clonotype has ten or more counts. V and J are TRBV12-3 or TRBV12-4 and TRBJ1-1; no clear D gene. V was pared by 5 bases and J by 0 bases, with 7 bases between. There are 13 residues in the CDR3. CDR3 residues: CASSPQLNTEAFF. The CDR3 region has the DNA TGTGCCAGCAGTCCTCAGTTGAACACTGAAGCTTTCTTT.

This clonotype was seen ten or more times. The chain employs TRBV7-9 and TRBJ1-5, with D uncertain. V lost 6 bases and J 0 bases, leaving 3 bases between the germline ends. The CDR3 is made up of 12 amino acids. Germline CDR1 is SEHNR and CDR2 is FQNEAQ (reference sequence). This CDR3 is CASSPSNQPQHF. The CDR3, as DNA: TGTGCCAGCAGTCCTAGCAATCAGCCCCAGCATTTT.

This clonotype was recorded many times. CDR3 sequence: CAISEGQAGDTEAFF. DNA of the CDR3: TGTGCCATCAGTGAGGGACAAGCCGGGGACACTGAAGCTTTCTTT. J is TRBJ1-1 and V is TRBV10-3; D is perhaps TRBD1 (5 bases). CDR3 length: 15 residues. Germline V gene sequence: CDR1 ENHRY, CDR2 SYGVKD. Trimming shortened V by 2 bases and J by 3 bases, and 13 bases separated the two germline ends.

The CDR3 protein is CASSQDPPSAVTQEQYF. CDR3 coding DNA: TGCGCCAGCAGCCAAGATCCCCCAAGCGCCGTTACTCAAGAGCAGTACTTC. The chain is built from TRBV4-3 and TRBJ2-7; D not certain. The CDR3 contains 17 residues. The V end lost 0 bases, the J end lost 7 bases, and 22 bases lay between the germline ends. Germline values: CDR1 LGHNA, CDR2 YSLEER.

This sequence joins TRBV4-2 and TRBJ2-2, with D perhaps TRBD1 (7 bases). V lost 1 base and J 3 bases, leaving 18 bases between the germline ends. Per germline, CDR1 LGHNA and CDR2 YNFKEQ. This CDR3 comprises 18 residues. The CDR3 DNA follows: TGTGCCAGCAGCCAAGGGTTCGGTCAGGGGGAGGACACCGGGGAGCTGTTTTTT. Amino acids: CASSQGFGQGEDTGELFF.

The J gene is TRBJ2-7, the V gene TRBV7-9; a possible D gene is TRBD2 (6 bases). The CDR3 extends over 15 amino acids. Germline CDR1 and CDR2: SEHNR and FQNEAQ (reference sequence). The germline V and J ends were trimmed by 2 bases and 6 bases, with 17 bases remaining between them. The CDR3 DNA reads TGTGCCAGCAGCTTAATGGGTGGCAGGGACTCCGAGCAGTACTTC. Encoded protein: CASSLMGGRDSEQYF. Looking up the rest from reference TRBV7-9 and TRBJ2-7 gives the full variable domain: DTGVSQNPRHKITKRGQNVTFRCDPISEHNRLYWYRQTLGQGPEFLTYFQNEAQLEKSRLLSDRFSAERPKGSFSTLEIQRTEQGDSAMYLCASSLMGGRDSEQYFGPGTRLTVT.

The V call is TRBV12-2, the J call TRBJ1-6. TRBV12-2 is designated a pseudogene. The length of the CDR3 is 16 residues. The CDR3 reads CASRLALEPEDSPLHF. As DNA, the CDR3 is TGTGCAAGTCGCTTAGCGCTGGAACCTGAGGATTCACCCCTCCACTTT.

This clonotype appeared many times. The chain's CDR3 is CASSFGTDSYEQYF. In nucleotides, the CDR3 is TGTGCCAGCAGTTTCGGGACCGACTCCTACGAGCAGTACTTC. The genes are TRBV12-3 or TRBV12-4 and TRBJ2-7, with D perhaps assigned TRBD1 or TRBD2 (5 bases each). V lost 3 bases, J lost 0 bases, and 9 bases lay in between. The CDR3 totals 14 residues.

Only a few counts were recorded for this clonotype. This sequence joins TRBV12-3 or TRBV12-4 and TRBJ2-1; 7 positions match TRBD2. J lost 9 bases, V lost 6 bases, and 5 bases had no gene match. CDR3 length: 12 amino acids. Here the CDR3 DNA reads TGTGCCAGCAGCCGGGGGGTTGGTGAGCAGTTCTTC. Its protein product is CASSRGVGEQFF.